This T cell receptor beta chain is drawn from a study of post-analysis software for immune sequencing data. This clonotype occurred many times. Its matching antigen is unknown. Overall study findings and caveats: The study found TRBV5-6, TRBV5-1 and TRBV20-1 among 4 or 5 TRBV segments more frequent in patients than controls.

V lost 11 bases, J lost 1 base, and 6 bases stayed unmatched. This CDR3 contains 14 residues. Germline lookup yields CDR1 ENHRY and CDR2 SYGVKD. Unique molecular identifiers tagged the TCR beta cDNA libraries. Via MiXCR, TCRdb re-called the PCR reads, giving one row per CDR3 protein. The sample includes approximately 160,000 distinct CDR3 sequences, roughly 30% seen only once; the top ten take about 1.6%. Sequenced: blood. The receptor was isolated from a girl aged 5-17 years with multiple sclerosis. The chain joins TRBV10-3 to TRBJ2-1; 9 bases are shared with TRBD2. The CDR3 sequence: CASTLAGSYNEQFF. Written as DNA, the CDR3 is TGTGCCTCAACCCTAGCGGGATCCTACAATGAGCAGTTCTTC.